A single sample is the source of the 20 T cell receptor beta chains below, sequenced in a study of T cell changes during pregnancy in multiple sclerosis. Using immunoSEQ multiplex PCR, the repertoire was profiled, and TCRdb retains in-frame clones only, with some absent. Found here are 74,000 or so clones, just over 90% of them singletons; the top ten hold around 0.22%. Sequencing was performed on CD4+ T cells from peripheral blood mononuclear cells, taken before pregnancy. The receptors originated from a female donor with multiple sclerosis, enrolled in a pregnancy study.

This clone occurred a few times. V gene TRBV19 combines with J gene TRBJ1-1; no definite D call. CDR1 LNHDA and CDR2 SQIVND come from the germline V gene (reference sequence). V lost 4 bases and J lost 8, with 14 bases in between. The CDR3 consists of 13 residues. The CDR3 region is CASSSRDGSEAFF. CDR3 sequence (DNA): TGTGCCAGTAGTAGCAGAGATGGGAGCGAAGCTTTCTTT.

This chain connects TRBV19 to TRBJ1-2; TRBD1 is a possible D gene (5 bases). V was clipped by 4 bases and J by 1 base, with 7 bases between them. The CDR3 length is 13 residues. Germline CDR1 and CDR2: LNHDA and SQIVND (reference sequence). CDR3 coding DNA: TGTGCCAGTAGTAGCAGGGTTAACTATGGCTACACCTTC. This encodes CASSSRVNYGYTF.

This CDR3 is CASSSDRGRNLEKLFF. CDR3 nucleotide sequence: TGTGCCAGCAGCTCAGACAGGGGGCGGAACTTGGAAAAACTGTTTTTT. The chain joins TRBV28 to TRBJ1-4; 10 bases line up with TRBD1. J was trimmed by 8 bases and V by 6 bases; bases with no gene match: 12. CDR3 size: 16 residues. Germline CDR1 is MDHEN and CDR2 is SYDVKM.

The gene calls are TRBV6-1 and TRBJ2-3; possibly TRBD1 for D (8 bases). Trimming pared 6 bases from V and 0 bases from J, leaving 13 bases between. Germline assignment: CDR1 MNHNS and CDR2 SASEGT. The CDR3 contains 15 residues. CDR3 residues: CASSYRGGSTDTQYF. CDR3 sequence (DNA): TGTGCCAGCAGCTACAGGGGGGGCAGCACAGATACGCAGTATTTT.

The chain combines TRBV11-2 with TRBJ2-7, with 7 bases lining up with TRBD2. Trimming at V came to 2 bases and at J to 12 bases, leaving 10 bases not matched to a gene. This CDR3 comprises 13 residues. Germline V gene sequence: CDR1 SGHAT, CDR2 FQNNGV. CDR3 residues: CASSLSASGAGYF. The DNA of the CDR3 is TGTGCCAGCAGCTTATCGGCTAGCGGAGCCGGGTACTTC.

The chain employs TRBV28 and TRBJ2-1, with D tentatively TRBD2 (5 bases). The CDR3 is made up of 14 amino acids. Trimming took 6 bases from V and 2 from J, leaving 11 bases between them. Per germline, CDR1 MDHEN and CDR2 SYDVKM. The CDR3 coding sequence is TGTGCCAGCAGCTCGGCCGGGGCCTACAATGAGCAGTTCTTC. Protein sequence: CASSSAGAYNEQFF.

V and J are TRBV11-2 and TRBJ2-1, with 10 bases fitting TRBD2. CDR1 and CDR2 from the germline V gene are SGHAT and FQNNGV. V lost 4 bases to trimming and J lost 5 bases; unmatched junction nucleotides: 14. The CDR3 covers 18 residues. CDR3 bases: TGTGCCAGCAGCTCCCTTCGGGTCGCTAGCGGGGGTCACAATGAGCAGTTCTTC. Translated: CASSSLRVASGGHNEQFF.

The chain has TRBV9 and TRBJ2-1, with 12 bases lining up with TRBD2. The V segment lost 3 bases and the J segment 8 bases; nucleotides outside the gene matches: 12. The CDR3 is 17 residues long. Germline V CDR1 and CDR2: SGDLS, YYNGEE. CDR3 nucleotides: TGTGCCAGCAGCGCCCGGACTAGCGGGAAGGTCAACGATGAGCAGTTCTTC. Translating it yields CASSARTSGKVNDEQFF. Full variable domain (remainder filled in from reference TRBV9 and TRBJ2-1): DSGVTQTPKHLITATGQRVTLRCSPRSGDLSVYWYQQSLDQGLQFLIQYYNGEERAKGNILERFSAQQFPDLHSELNLSSLELGDSALYFCASSARTSGKVNDEQFFGPGTRLTVL.

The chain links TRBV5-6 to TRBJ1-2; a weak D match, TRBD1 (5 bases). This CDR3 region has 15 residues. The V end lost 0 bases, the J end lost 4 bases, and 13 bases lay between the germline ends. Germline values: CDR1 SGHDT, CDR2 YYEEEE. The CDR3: CASSLEAGLGYGYTF. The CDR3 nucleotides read TGTGCCAGCAGCTTGGAGGCAGGGCTGGGCTATGGCTACACCTTC.

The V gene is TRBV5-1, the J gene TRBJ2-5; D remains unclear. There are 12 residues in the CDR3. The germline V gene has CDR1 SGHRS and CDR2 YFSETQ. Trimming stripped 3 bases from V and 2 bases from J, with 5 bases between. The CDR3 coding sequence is TGCGCCAGCAGCTCAACACAAGAGACCCAGTACTTC. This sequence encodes CASSSTQETQYF.

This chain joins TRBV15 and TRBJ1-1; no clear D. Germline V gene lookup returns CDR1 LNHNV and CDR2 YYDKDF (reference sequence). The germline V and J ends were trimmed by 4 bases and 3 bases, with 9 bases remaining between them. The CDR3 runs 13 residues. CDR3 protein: CATSMQAHTEAFF. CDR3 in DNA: TGTGCCACCAGCATGCAGGCGCACACTGAAGCTTTCTTT.

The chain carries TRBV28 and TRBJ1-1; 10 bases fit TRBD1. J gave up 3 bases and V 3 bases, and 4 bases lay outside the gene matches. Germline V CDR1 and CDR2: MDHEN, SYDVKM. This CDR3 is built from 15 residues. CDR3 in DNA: TGTGCCAGCAGTTTCCAGGGACAGGGGTACACTGAAGCTTTCTTT. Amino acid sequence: CASSFQGQGYTEAFF.

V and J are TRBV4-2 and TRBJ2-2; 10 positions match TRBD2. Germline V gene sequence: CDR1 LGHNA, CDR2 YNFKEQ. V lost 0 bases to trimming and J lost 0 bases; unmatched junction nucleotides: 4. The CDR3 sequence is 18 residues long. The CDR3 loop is CASSQEKSGRANTGELFF. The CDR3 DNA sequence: TGTGCCAGCAGCCAAGAGAAGAGCGGGAGGGCGAACACCGGGGAGCTGTTTTTT.

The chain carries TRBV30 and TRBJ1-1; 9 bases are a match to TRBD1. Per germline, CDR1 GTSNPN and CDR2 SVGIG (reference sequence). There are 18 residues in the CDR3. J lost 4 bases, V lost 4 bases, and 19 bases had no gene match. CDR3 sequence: CAWTNPGQGIGGGTEAFF. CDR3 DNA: TGTGCCTGGACTAACCCGGGACAGGGAATCGGCGGGGGCACTGAAGCTTTCTTT.

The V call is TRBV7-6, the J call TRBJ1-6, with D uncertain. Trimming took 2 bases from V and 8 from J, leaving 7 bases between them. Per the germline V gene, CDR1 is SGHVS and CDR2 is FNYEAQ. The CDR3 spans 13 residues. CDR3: CASSLNPDSPLHF. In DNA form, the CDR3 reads TGTGCCAGCAGCTTAAATCCGGATTCACCCCTCCACTTT.

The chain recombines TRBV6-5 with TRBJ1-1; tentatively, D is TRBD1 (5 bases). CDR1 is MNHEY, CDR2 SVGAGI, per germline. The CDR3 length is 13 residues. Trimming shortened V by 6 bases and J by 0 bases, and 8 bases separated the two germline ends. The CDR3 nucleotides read TGTGCCAGCAGCGACAGAATGAACACTGAAGCTTTCTTT. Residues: CASSDRMNTEAFF.

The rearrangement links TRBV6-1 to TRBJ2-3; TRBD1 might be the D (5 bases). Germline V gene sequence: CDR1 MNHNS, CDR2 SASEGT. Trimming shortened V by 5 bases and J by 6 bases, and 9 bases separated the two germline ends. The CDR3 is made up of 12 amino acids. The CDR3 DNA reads TGTGCCAGCAGTTGGGCAGGGGATACGCAGTATTTT. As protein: CASSWAGDTQYF.

CDR3 coding DNA: TGTGCCAGCAGGGTGCCCCCGACTCTCAGCTCCTACGAGCAGTACTTC. Translated: CASRVPPTLSSYEQYF. The chain has TRBV6-4 and TRBJ2-7; D not resolved. Looked up from germline, CDR1 is MRHNA and CDR2 is SNTAGT. This CDR3 is 16 amino acids long. The V end was cut by 6 bases, the J end by 0 bases, with 18 bases between.

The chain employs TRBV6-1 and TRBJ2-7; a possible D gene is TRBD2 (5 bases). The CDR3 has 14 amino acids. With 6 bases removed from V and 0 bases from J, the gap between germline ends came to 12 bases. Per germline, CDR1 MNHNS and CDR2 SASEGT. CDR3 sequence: CASRMIRGSYEQYF. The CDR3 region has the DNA TGTGCCAGCAGGATGATCCGGGGCTCCTACGAGCAGTACTTC.

In nucleotides, the CDR3 is TGTGCCAGCTCTGGGCTAGCGAAGGGGACCCAGTACTTC. Residues: CASSGLAKGTQYF. The chain combines TRBV6-5 with TRBJ2-5, with D tentatively TRBD2 (6 bases). The CDR3 runs to 13 residues. Trimming left V 8 bases short and J 7 bases short, with 17 bases between. Germline lookup yields CDR1 MNHEY and CDR2 SVGAGI.